The 15 T cell receptor beta chains given below trace back to one sample, sequenced in a study of cytotoxic CD8 clonotypes in ibrutinib-treated CLL. TCRdb keeps only in-frame clones here, not all; method: immunoSEQ multiplex PCR. Here the sample spans fewer than 150,000 clones, 84% being singletons. Sequences were derived from PBMCs, sampled after 24 months of ibrutinib treatment. The receptors derive from a human donor with chronic lymphocytic leukemia.

As concerns this clone: A read error may produce the germline difference seen at one junction end. The genes are TRBV7-9 and TRBJ2-7; 10 bases are a match to TRBD2. The CDR3 runs to 13 residues. Germline values: CDR1 SEHNR, CDR2 FQNEAQ (reference sequence). CDR3 loop: CASSLAGAYEQYF. The DNA of the CDR3 is TGTGCCAGCAGCCTAGCGGGGGCCTACGAGCAGTACTTC.

The gene calls are TRBV6-1 and TRBJ2-1; possibly TRBD1 for D (5 bases). There are 15 residues in the CDR3. Per germline, CDR1 MNHNS and CDR2 SASEGT. The V gene lost 11 bases and the J gene lost 8 bases, with 25 bases spanning the gap. The CDR3 is CAGNAAQGFSDEQFF. The DNA for the CDR3 is TGTGCCGGAAACGCCGCTCAGGGATTCTCCGATGAGCAGTTCTTC.

The chain combines TRBV6-4 with TRBJ1-2, with 9 bases aligning to TRBD1. V shed 8 bases, J shed 6 bases, and the junction held 7 bases outside the gene matches. CDR1 and CDR2 (germline): MRHNA, SNTAGT. This CDR3 spans 13 amino acids. For the CDR3, the DNA is TGTGCCAGCCTCCGGGACAGGGACGATGGCTACACCTTC. Translation: CASLRDRDDGYTF.

With regard to this clone: One end of the junction varies from germline; a read error may be responsible. The chain has TRBV7-9 and TRBJ1-1; TRBD1 agrees at 10 bases. This CDR3 has 14 residues. Germline V lookup: CDR1 SEHNR, CDR2 FQNEAQ (reference sequence). The CDR3 is CVSSAGTGDTEAFF. In DNA, the CDR3 is TGTGTCAGCAGCGCCGGGACAGGGGACACTGAAGCTTTCTTT.

The rearrangement links TRBV19 to TRBJ2-7, with D maybe TRBD1 (6 bases). The germline V gene encodes CDR1 LNHDA and CDR2 SQIVND (reference sequence). With 3 bases removed from V and 4 bases from J, the gap between germline ends came to 13 bases. This CDR3 region has 14 residues. The CDR3 here is CASSIDRRSYEQYF. The CDR3 DNA sequence: TGTGCCAGTAGTATCGACAGGAGAAGTTACGAGCAGTACTTC.

This clone has only one observation. This chain uses TRBV29-1 with TRBJ1-3; D remains unclear. Trimming shortened V by 6 bases and J by 0 bases, and 6 bases separated the two germline ends. The V gene's germline CDR1 is SQVTM and CDR2 ANQGSEA. CDR3 length: 12 residues. CDR3 protein: CSVQSSGNTIYF. Written as DNA, the CDR3 is TGCAGCGTCCAAAGCTCTGGAAACACCATATATTTT.

V gene TRBV7-2 combines with J gene TRBJ1-2; tentatively, D is TRBD1 (5 bases). Germline CDR1 SGHTA, CDR2 FQGNSA. V was clipped by 5 bases and J by 8 bases, with 21 bases between them. This CDR3 has 15 residues. CDR3 bases: TGTGCCAGCAGCCCTAATTTGGGGGAGCAAAACGGCTACACCTTC. Protein sequence: CASSPNLGEQNGYTF. Full variable domain (outside the CDR3, taken from reference TRBV7-2 and TRBJ1-2): GAGVSQSPSNKVTEKGKDVELRCDPISGHTALYWYRQSLGQGLEFLIYFQGNSAPDKSGLPSDRFSAERTGGSVSTLTIQRTQQEDSAVYLCASSPNLGEQNGYTFGSGTRLTVV.

The chain recombines TRBV11-2 with TRBJ2-3, with D perhaps matching TRBD2 (6 bases). The V and J ends lost 5 bases and 0 bases respectively, with 15 bases between them. The CDR3 runs to 16 residues. CDR1 and CDR2 (germline): SGHAT, FQNNGV. The CDR3 DNA is TGTGCCAGCAGCCGGGAGTGGCCATCTAGCACAGATACGCAGTATTTT. It specifies CASSREWPSSTDTQYF.

The J gene is TRBJ2-1, the V gene TRBV4-2; D is uncertain. CDR3 size: 13 residues. Trimming pared 4 bases from V and 8 bases from J, leaving 12 bases between. The germline V gene encodes CDR1 LGHNA and CDR2 YNFKEQ. In DNA form, the CDR3 reads TGTGCCAGCAGCCCTTATACGGCCGATGAGCAGTTCTTC. As protein: CASSPYTADEQFF.

This chain links TRBV11-3 with TRBJ2-3, with D perhaps matching TRBD1 or TRBD2 (5 bases each). Trimming cost V 8 bases and J 2 bases, with 14 bases left between them. This CDR3 region has 14 residues. The germline CDR1 and CDR2 sequences are SGHNT and YENEEA. The CDR3 loop is CASSWGSITDTQYF. Here the CDR3 DNA reads TGTGCCAGCTCATGGGGGTCGATCACAGATACGCAGTATTTT.

The J gene is TRBJ1-4, the V gene TRBV10-3; perhaps TRBD1 as D (5 bases). CDR3 length: 14 residues. Trimming took off 4 bases at V and 8 bases at J, with 14 bases between the two ends. The V gene's germline CDR1 is ENHRY and CDR2 SYGVKD. Here the CDR3 reads CAISGGTRFEKLFF. The CDR3 DNA sequence: TGTGCCATCAGTGGGGGGACGCGGTTCGAAAAACTGTTTTTT.

This clone appeared a few times. The J gene is TRBJ1-2, the V gene TRBV15, with unresolved D. Trimming cost V 0 bases and J 4 bases, with 12 bases left between them. CDR3 length equals 15 residues. Germline CDR1 is LNHNV and CDR2 is YYDKDF (reference sequence). CDR3 in amino acids: CATSRDVGSGYGYTF. The CDR3 DNA is TGTGCCACCAGCAGAGACGTGGGCAGCGGCTATGGCTACACCTTC.

The rearrangement uses TRBV7-2 and TRBJ2-7; D gene unclear. The CDR3 totals 11 residues. Germline lookup yields CDR1 SGHTA and CDR2 FQGNSA. V was pared by 5 bases and J by 7 bases, with 9 bases between. CDR3 protein: CASSRPGEQYF. CDR3 bases: TGTGCCAGCAGCCGTCCTGGGGAGCAGTACTTC.

V gene TRBV7-2 combines with J gene TRBJ1-6; 7 nucleotides match TRBD1. The length of the CDR3 is 12 residues. Germline V gene sequence: CDR1 SGHTA, CDR2 FQGNSA. With 8 bases clipped from V and 8 bases from J, the junction kept 3 bases outside the gene matches. CDR3 protein: CASSDRDSPLHF. The CDR3 region has the DNA TGTGCCAGCTCCGACAGGGATTCACCCCTCCACTTT.

This chain joins TRBV5-5 and TRBJ2-3, with 9 positions matching TRBD2. The CDR3 spans 15 residues. Germline CDR1 and CDR2: SGHKS and YYEKEE (reference sequence). With 4 bases clipped from V and 4 bases from J, the junction kept 7 bases outside the gene matches. CDR3 nucleotides: TGTGCCAGCAGCCCCGGGACTAGCTGGGCAGATACGCAGTATTTT. As protein: CASSPGTSWADTQYF.